A single T cell receptor (beta chain) is shown here with its context. The entry originates in a study of PD-1 blockade in mismatch repair-deficient tumors. The TCR-sequenced patients were three responders to pembrolizumab. The ends were cut back, 6 bases at V and 2 bases at J, with 4 bases in the middle. CDR1 is SNHLY, CDR2 FYNNEI, per germline. The CDR3 totals 11 residues. This table comes from immunoSEQ multiplex PCR, and its TCRdb copy is limited to in-frame clones, with some not included. Among some 27,000 clones listed, around 84% were seen once. Sample: PBMCs, taken before pembrolizumab treatment. The V gene is TRBV2, the J gene TRBJ1-2; D gene ambiguous. The clonotype comes from an adult with mismatch repair-deficient cancer. CDR3 bases: TGTGCCAGCAGGAGGAACTATGGCTACACCTTC. Its protein is CASRRNYGYTF.